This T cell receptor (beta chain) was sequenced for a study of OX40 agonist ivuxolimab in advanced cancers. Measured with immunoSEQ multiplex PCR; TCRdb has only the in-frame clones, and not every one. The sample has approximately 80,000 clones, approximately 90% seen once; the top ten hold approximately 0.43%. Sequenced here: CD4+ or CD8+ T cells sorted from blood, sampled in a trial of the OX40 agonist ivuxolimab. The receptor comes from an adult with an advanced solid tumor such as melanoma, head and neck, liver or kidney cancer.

DNA for the CDR3: TGTGCCAGCTCCGGGTTGACAGGATCGCCTGGAGATACGCAGTATTTT. It encodes CASSGLTGSPGDTQYF. The chain uses TRBV18 and TRBJ2-3; tentatively, D is TRBD1 (6 bases). Between the trimmed V and J ends, which lost 6 bases and 5 bases, there was a span of 21 bases. Germline values: CDR1 KGHSH, CDR2 LQKENI. The CDR3 is 16 amino acids.